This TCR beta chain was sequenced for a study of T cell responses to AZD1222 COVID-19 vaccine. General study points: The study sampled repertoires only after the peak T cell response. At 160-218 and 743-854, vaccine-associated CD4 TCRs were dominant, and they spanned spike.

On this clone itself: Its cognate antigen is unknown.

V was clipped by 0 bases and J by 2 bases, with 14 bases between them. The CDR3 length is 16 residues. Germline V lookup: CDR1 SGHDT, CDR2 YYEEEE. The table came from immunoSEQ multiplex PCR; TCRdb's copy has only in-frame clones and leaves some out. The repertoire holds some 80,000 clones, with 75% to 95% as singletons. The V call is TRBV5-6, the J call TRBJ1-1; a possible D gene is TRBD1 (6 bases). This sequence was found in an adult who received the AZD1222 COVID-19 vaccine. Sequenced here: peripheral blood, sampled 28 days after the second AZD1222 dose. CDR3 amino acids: CASSLAGKGTNTEAFF. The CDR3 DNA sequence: TGTGCCAGCAGCTTGGCGGGAAAGGGGACAAACACTGAAGCTTTCTTT.